This record covers a single T cell receptor beta chain. The antigen is unknown. This record belongs to a study of shared clonotypes between healthy human individuals. Naivety among CD8 cells was defined by CD45RO negativity and positive CCR7 selection, thereby excluding terminally differentiated effector memory CD45RA+ cells. Profiled with immunoSEQ multiplex PCR; TCRdb holds only in-frame clones, not every one. There are roughly 2,000,000 clones in the sample; 80% to 95% occur only once, and 1.5% to 2% lies in the top ten. Broader study findings: In a few donors, around 5% of naive CD4 clonotypes appeared in common. Some clonotypes were shared by all four sorted-subset donors, while others were not shared. The non-shared ones had lower generation probabilities than the shared ones.

The sample taken for sequencing was naive CD8+ T cells from PBMCs. The sequence came from a man younger than 35 in good health. Some clones in this sample may be carry-over from other donors' samples.

CDR3 bases: TGTGCCAGCAGTCCAAATCTGGGGCCAGAGACCCAGTACTTC. It specifies CASSPNLGPETQYF. This chain links TRBV28 with TRBJ2-5; D might be TRBD1 (5 bases). Germline CDR1 MDHEN, CDR2 SYDVKM. CDR3 length: 14 residues. The germline V and J ends were trimmed by 5 bases and 4 bases, with 14 bases remaining between them.